The T cell receptor beta chain under discussion was sequenced for a study of OX40 agonist ivuxolimab in advanced cancers. At the level of the whole study: Ivuxolimab was an agonistic, fully human IgG2 monoclonal antibody directed against OX40 (CD134), a costimulatory receptor. Of the roughly 54 patients in dose escalation, around 20 had hepatocellular carcinoma, roughly 15 had melanoma, 9 had renal cell carcinoma and 9 had head and neck cancer. Patients were allowed to have had prior anti-PD-1, anti-PD-L1 or anti-CTLA-4 therapy, and around two fifths of the dose-escalation patients had been treated with checkpoint inhibitors. The dose-escalation cohort was about 87% male with a mean age of approximately 59 years, ranging from roughly 23 to 85. Intravenous ivuxolimab was administered to patients every 2 weeks at six dose levels: 0.01, 0.1, 0.3, 1.5, 3 and 10 mg/kg. The paper reports the monotherapy dose-escalation portion (N = 52 patients) of the phase I ivuxolimab trial. The point of sequencing TCRbeta in the periphery was to test whether ivuxolimab changed TCR sequence diversity and drove clonal T-cell expansion. Three dose-escalation patients achieved partial responses, one with hepatocellular carcinoma and two with cutaneous melanoma. What the work shows at the level of the full study, not this receptor alone: In the 0.1-3.0 mg/kg groups, partial responders had among the lowest normalized peripheral clonal expansion, particularly in CD8+ T cells. On average, CD8+ T cells showed more expanded clones than CD4+ T cells after ivuxolimab. Clonal expansion of both CD4+ and CD8+ blood T cells was observed from baseline to week 6 at doses 0.1 to 3.0 mg/kg. Antigen specificity was not determined for the clonally expanded peripheral T cells. Low levels of normalized T-cell clonal expansion were also seen in some nonresponding patients.

Patients with a history of autoimmune disease or receiving systemic immunosuppression were excluded from the trial. In every dose cohort, peripheral blood was drawn for TCR sequencing at baseline, cycle 4 day 1, and cycle 7 day 1. The samples were taken from a phase I, first-in-human, multicenter, open-label dose-escalation trial of ivuxolimab. Adults with locally advanced or metastatic melanoma, renal cell, hepatocellular, or head and neck squamous cell carcinoma were enrolled in the trial. Before TCR sequencing, CD4+ T cells and CD8+ T cells from peripheral blood were sorted into separate populations. Deletion took 2 bases off V and 0 bases off J, with a span of 13 bases between the germline ends. According to the germline V gene, CDR1 reads LGHNA and CDR2 reads YSLEER. The CDR3 runs 16 amino acids, cysteine and phenylalanine included. Only the CDR3 DNA is retained, 48 bases long and in frame from the first base.

To sequence the TCRbeta CDR3 region, genomic DNA was isolated from the sorted cells. The immunoSEQ Assay was used for sequencing of TCRbeta CDR3 regions. As stored in TCRdb, this immuneACCESS dataset retains in-frame rearrangements with V and J assigned. A fraction of the clones does not appear; measured against another copy, unresolved V genes explain less than half of the discrepancy, and the remainder lacks a known reason. This sample lists approximately 91,000 clones; roughly 85% were detected once. 0.5% of the sample lies in the top ten. On this clone itself: No antigen is known for it. The record has no base qualities; no much larger clone is one base away.

The origin of this receptor is an adult with an advanced solid tumor such as melanoma, head and neck, liver or kidney cancer. The chain joins TRBV4-3 to TRBJ1-1, with no confidently assigned D gene. Sample: CD4+ or CD8+ T cells sorted from blood, taken in a trial of the OX40 agonist ivuxolimab. This receptor carries the CDR3 CASSQYGRAMNTEAFF. The nucleotide sequence is given as TGCGCCAGCAGCCAATATGGGAGGGCCATGAACACTGAAGCTTTCTTT.